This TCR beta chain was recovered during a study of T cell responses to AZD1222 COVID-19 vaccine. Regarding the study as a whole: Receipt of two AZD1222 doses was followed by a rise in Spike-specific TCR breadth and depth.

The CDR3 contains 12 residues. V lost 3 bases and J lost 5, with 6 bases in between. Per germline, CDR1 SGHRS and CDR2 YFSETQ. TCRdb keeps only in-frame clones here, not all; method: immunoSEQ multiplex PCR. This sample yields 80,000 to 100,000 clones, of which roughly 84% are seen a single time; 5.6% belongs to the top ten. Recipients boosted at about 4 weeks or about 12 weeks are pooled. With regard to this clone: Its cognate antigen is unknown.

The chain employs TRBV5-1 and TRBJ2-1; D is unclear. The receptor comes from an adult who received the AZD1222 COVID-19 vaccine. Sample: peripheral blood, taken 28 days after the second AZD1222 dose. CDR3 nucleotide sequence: TGCGCCAGCAGCTCCCACCACAATGAGCAGTTCTTC. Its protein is CASSSHHNEQFF.